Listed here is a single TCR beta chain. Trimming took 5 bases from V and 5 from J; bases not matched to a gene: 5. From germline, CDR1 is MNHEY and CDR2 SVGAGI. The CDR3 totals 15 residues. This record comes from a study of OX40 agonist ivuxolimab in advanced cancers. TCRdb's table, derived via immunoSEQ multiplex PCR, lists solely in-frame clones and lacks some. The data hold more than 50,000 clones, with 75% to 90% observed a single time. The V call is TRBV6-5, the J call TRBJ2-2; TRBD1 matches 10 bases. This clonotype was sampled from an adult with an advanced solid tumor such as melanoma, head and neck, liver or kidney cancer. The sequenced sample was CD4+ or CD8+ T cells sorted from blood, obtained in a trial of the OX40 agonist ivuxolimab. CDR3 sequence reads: CASSRQGARTGELFF. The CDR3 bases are TGTGCCAGCAGTCGACAGGGGGCGCGGACCGGGGAGCTGTTTTTT.